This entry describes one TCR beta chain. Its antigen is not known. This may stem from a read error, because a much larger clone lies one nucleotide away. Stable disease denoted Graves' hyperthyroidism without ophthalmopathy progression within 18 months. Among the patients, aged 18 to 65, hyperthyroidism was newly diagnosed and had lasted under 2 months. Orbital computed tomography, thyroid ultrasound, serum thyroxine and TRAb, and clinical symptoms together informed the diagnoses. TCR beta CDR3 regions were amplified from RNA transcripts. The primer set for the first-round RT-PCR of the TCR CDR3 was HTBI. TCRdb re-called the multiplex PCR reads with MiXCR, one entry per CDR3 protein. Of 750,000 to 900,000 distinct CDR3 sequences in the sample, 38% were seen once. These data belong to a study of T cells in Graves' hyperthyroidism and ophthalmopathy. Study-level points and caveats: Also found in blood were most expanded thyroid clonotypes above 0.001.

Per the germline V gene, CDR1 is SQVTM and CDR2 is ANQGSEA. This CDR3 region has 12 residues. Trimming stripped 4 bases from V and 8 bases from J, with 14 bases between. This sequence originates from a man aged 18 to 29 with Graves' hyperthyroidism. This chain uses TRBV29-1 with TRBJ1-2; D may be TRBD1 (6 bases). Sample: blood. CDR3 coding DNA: TGCAGCGTTGGAGGGGGATACTGGGGCTACACCTTC. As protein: CSVGGGYWGYTF.